This T cell receptor beta chain is drawn from a study of vaccination and CD4 T cells after COVID-19. V lost 3 bases to trimming and J lost 5 bases; unmatched junction nucleotides: 8. CDR1 is DFQATT and CDR2 is SNEGSKA in the germline V gene (reference sequence). The CDR3 totals 14 residues. Documented treatment: approximately nine-day PBMC culture with coronavirus spike peptide pools or control peptides (ViraFEST assay). Spanning March to December 2020, the positive PCR dates came before US Alpha, Beta and Delta variants. Comments on this clonotype: The antigen is undetermined.

Broader study findings: Spike mono-reactivity held for 304 of 307 vaccine-specific clones in convalescent patients.

The Oncomine TCR Beta short-read assay sequenced DNA from cultured CD4+ T cells. TCRdb analysed the PCR reads with MiXCR anew, one entry per CDR3 protein. The data show 20,000 to 25,000 distinct CDR3 sequences, approximately 50% seen once. Sequencing input: CD4+ T cells from blood, cultured in vitro. The chain couples TRBV20-1 to TRBJ2-7; 9 bases agree with TRBD2. The receptor comes from a human donor who had recovered from COVID-19. CDR3 region: CSARATSGRDEQYF. The CDR3 DNA sequence: TGCAGTGCTAGGGCCACTAGCGGGCGCGACGAGCAGTACTTC.